The 6 T cell receptor beta chains reported below all come from one sample, sequenced in a study of shared clonotypes between healthy human individuals. Sequencing was performed with immunoSEQ multiplex PCR; in TCRdb, only in-frame clones are kept and a portion is missing. The table has 950,000 to 1,200,000 clones, 70% to 80% seen once. Sequences were obtained from memory CD4+ T cells from PBMCs. Sample subset: CD45RA-negative fraction. These receptors were collected from a man younger than 30 in good health. Some clones in this sample may be carry-over from other donors' samples.

The J gene is TRBJ1-2, the V gene TRBV28; D remains unclear. The CDR3 totals 12 residues. The germline V gene encodes CDR1 MDHEN and CDR2 SYDVKM. The ends were cut back, 5 bases at V and 8 bases at J, with 12 bases in the middle. The CDR3, as DNA: TGTGCCAGCAGTCCCGGGCCGAGAGGCTACACCTTC. Its translation is CASSPGPRGYTF.

The CDR3 sequence: CASRDGTTADTQYF. For the CDR3, the DNA is TGTGCCAGTCGGGATGGGACTACTGCAGATACGCAGTATTTT. J is TRBJ2-3 and V is TRBV19; 7 bases line up with TRBD2. This CDR3 has 14 residues. Germline CDR1 and CDR2: LNHDA and SQIVND (reference sequence). The J segment lost 4 bases and the V segment lost 8 bases, leaving 9 bases of the junction unmatched.

The rearrangement links TRBV2 to TRBJ2-3; possible D gene TRBD1, 6 bases. The CDR3 has 15 residues. V shed 1 base and J shed 5 bases, with 13 bases lying between them. The germline gives CDR1 SNHLY, CDR2 FYNNEI. The CDR3 DNA sequence: TGTGCCAGCAGTGAAGGCCAGGGGCCGGGAGATACGCAGTATTTT. This translates into CASSEGQGPGDTQYF.

The chain uses TRBV27 and TRBJ1-1, with D perhaps matching TRBD1 (5 bases). Germline V gene data show CDR1 as MNHEY and CDR2 as SMNVEV (reference sequence). Trimming pared 2 bases from V and 5 bases from J, leaving 15 bases between. CDR3 size: 15 residues. The CDR3 DNA follows: TGTGCCAGCAGTTTAAATGCGGGGGGGGGAACTGAAGCTTTCTTT. Translated, it gives CASSLNAGGGTEAFF.

The chain links TRBV10-3 to TRBJ2-6; D is ambiguous. Germline V gene sequence: CDR1 ENHRY, CDR2 SYGVKD. Deletions cut 0 bases from V and 3 bases from J, with 3 bases between. This CDR3 has 14 amino acids. The chain's CDR3 is CAISESGGANVLTF. CDR3 nucleotides: TGTGCCATCAGTGAGTCGGGTGGGGCCAACGTCCTGACTTTC.

The CDR3 coding sequence is TGCAGCGTTGTGGGACTAGCGGGCACAGATACGCAGTATTTT. It encodes CSVVGLAGTDTQYF. The chain combines TRBV29-1 with TRBJ2-3, with TRBD2 matching over 11 bases. The germline V gene has CDR1 SQVTM and CDR2 ANQGSEA. The CDR3 runs to 14 residues. Trimming cost V 4 bases and J 1 base; bases outside gene matches: 1.